Each of the 27 T cell receptor beta chains below was sequenced from the same sample in a study of blood T cells in healthy people across ages. The second PCR ran about 6 to 12 cycles with a sample-barcoded 5' primer and J-beta primers. TCRdb reprocessed the 5' RACE reads via MiXCR and lists one record per CDR3 protein. Of over 700,000 distinct CDR3 sequences listed, about 53% are singletons. The sequenced material came from blood. These receptors all stem from an elderly man in good health.

The rearrangement joins TRBV20-1 to TRBJ1-1; D gene unclear. Trimming left V 8 bases short and J 2 bases short, with 15 bases between. Per the germline V gene, CDR1 is DFQATT and CDR2 is SNEGSKA (reference sequence). This CDR3 contains 13 residues. In nucleotides, the CDR3 is TGCAGTCCCCCCGGGCCGCAAAACACTGAAGCTTTCTTT. Amino acid sequence: CSPPGPQNTEAFF.

This clonotype appeared a few times. This rearrangement joins TRBV9 to TRBJ2-3; no clear D. The CDR3 sequence is 16 residues long. Germline CDR1 SGDLS, CDR2 YYNGEE. Trimming removed 4 bases at V and 0 bases at J, with 15 bases between. The CDR3 loop is CASSLMGGTSTDTQYF. The CDR3 DNA sequence: TGTGCCAGCAGCCTAATGGGCGGTACTAGCACAGATACGCAGTATTTT.

The rearrangement uses TRBV6-5 and TRBJ2-3; 8 nucleotides agree with TRBD2. This CDR3 is built from 18 residues. CDR1 MNHEY and CDR2 SVGAGI come from the germline V gene. The J segment lost 2 bases and the V segment lost 2 bases, leaving 12 bases of the junction unmatched. The CDR3 DNA reads as TGTGCCAGCAGTTACGGTCCGGGAGGGCCGTACTACACAGATACGCAGTATTTT. Translated, it gives CASSYGPGGPYYTDTQYF.

The genes are TRBV12-3 or TRBV12-4 and TRBJ1-2; 10 nucleotides align to TRBD1. V lost 6 bases to trimming and J lost 4 bases; unmatched junction nucleotides: 8. CDR3 size: 15 residues. CDR3 in DNA: TGTGCCAGCAGAACTAGCGGGACAGGGGTCTATGGCTACACCTTC. This codes for CASRTSGTGVYGYTF.

The CDR3, as DNA: TGCGCCAGCAGCCTCCGGACAGGAGCCAACAAGAACACTGAAGCTTTCTTT. Translation gives CASSLRTGANKNTEAFF. J is TRBJ1-1 and V is TRBV5-1; 7 bases fit TRBD1. V trimming: 4 bases; J trimming: 1 base; junction bases outside the gene matches: 13. CDR1 SGHRS and CDR2 YFSETQ come from the germline V gene. This CDR3 has 17 residues.

The rearrangement uses TRBV10-3 and TRBJ2-1; D gene uncertain. The V gene's germline CDR1 is ENHRY and CDR2 SYGVKD. The CDR3 is made up of 11 amino acids. The V end lost 6 bases, the J end lost 5 bases, and 5 bases lay between the germline ends. DNA for the CDR3: TGTGCCATCAGGGTCAACAATGAGCAGTTCTTC. Translating gives CAIRVNNEQFF.

The chain joins TRBV14 to TRBJ2-5; D is unresolved. V lost 1 base, J lost 5 bases, and 8 bases lay in between. The CDR3 covers 13 residues. Germline loops: CDR1 SGHDN, CDR2 FVKESK. The CDR3 is CASSQGLAETQYF. The DNA for the CDR3 is TGTGCCAGCAGCCAAGGTCTGGCGGAGACCCAGTACTTC.

The V call is TRBV14, the J call TRBJ2-4; D is perhaps TRBD1 or TRBD2 (6 bases each). The DNA end lines up better with TRBJ2-7; the J call may be wrong. Germline loops: CDR1 SGHDN, CDR2 FVKESK. CDR3 size: 15 residues. CDR3 sequence: CASSLSSTRGDEQYF. The CDR3 nucleotides are TGTGCCAGCAGCCTTTCTTCGACTAGGGGGGACGAGCAGTACTTC.

The V call is TRBV24-1, the J call TRBJ2-1; D may match TRBD1 or TRBD2 (5 bases each). Germline CDR1 and CDR2: KGHDR and SFDVKD. The CDR3 runs to 13 residues. Trimming removed 5 bases at V and 10 bases at J, with 14 bases between. DNA of the CDR3: TGTGCCACCAGTGCCCGGGGCAAGATGGAGCAGTTCTTC. This encodes CATSARGKMEQFF.

This clonotype has just a few counts. V gene TRBV7-2 combines with J gene TRBJ2-5, with D possibly matching TRBD2 (5 bases). Germline CDR1 is SGHTA and CDR2 is FQGNSA. This CDR3 is built from 16 residues. V lost 2 bases and J 1 base, leaving 14 bases between the germline ends. CDR3 nucleotides: TGTGCCAGCAGCTTATACAGCGGAGCCCCCCAAGAGACCCAGTACTTC. Its protein is CASSLYSGAPQETQYF.

This clonotype was observed a few times. The chain couples TRBV27 to TRBJ2-6; D might be TRBD1 or TRBD2, each matching 5 bases. The CDR3 totals 18 residues. V gave up 3 bases and J gave up 2 bases, with 17 bases separating them. From germline, CDR1 is MNHEY and CDR2 SMNVEV (reference sequence). The CDR3 DNA reads as TGTGCCAGCAGTTTCCTCGGCGGTCGGGGCCCTGGGGCCAACGTCCTGACTTTC. This gives the protein CASSFLGGRGPGANVLTF.

The chain links TRBV10-2 to TRBJ2-2, with 7 bases that match TRBD1. J lost 1 base, V lost 6 bases, and 2 bases had no gene match. This CDR3 has 14 amino acids. Germline loops: CDR1 WSHSY, CDR2 SAAADI. CDR3 nucleotides: TGCGCCAGCAGACGACAGGGGAACACCGGGGAGCTGTTTTTT. Encoded protein: CASRRQGNTGELFF.

J is TRBJ2-7 and V is TRBV7-4; D is possibly TRBD2 (5 bases). Germline values: CDR1 SGHVT, CDR2 SQSDAQ. V lost 6 bases and J lost 4, with 28 bases in between. The length of the CDR3 is 18 residues. The DNA of the CDR3 is TGTGCCAGCAGATCCCGAGGGCCGTCTCGGCTCTCGGGGTACGAGCAGTACTTC. It codes for CASRSRGPSRLSGYEQYF. Combining the CDR3 with reference TRBV7-4 and TRBJ2-7 gives the whole variable domain GAGVSQSPRYKVAKRGRDVALRCDSISGHVTLYWYRQTLGQGSEVLTYSQSDAQRDKSGRPSGRFSAERPERSVSTLKIQRTEQGDSAVYLCASRSRGPSRLSGYEQYFGPGTRLTVT.

Only a few counts were recorded for this clonotype. The chain carries TRBV12-3 or TRBV12-4 and TRBJ2-1; 7 nucleotides agree with TRBD2. Germline trimming cut 0 bases from V and 2 bases from J; bases unmatched to any gene: 16. The CDR3 has 20 residues. The CDR3 sequence is CASSLALGGRSRGPYNEQFF. The CDR3 DNA reads as TGTGCCAGCAGTTTAGCGCTGGGCGGGAGATCGAGGGGCCCCTACAATGAGCAGTTCTTC.

The rearrangement links TRBV30 to TRBJ2-3, with 8 nucleotides matching TRBD1. V lost 7 bases, J lost 14 bases, and 23 bases stayed unmatched. The CDR3 totals 15 residues. CDR1 is GTSNPN, CDR2 SVGIG, per germline (reference sequence). The DNA of the CDR3 is TGTGCCTACCGTTCCCCAGGGGGCCCAAGGAGATACGCGTATTTT. It is translated as CAYRSPGGPRRYAYF.

The chain recombines TRBV7-2 with TRBJ2-5, with D hard to call. Trimming pared 1 base from V and 5 bases from J, leaving 8 bases between. This CDR3 has 13 residues. In germline, CDR1 is SGHTA, CDR2 FQGNSA. As DNA, the CDR3 is TGTGCCAGCAGCTTAGTATCAAGGGAGACCCAGTACTTC. Residues: CASSLVSRETQYF.

V is TRBV6-1 and J is TRBJ2-4, with TRBD2 matching 8 bases. Germline values: CDR1 MNHNS, CDR2 SASEGT. This CDR3 has 15 residues. The ends lost 2 bases at V and 13 bases at J; junction bases unmatched: 13. The CDR3 region has the DNA TGTGCCAGCAGTGAACAGCCAGCGGGAGTAGGAGAGCAGTACTTC. Translation gives CASSEQPAGVGEQYF.

The CDR3 DNA follows: TGTGCCACCGGGTCGGCAGAGACCCAGTACTTC. Translating gives CATGSAETQYF. This chain connects TRBV24-1 to TRBJ2-5; the D is unclear. The germline V and J ends were trimmed by 9 bases and 4 bases, with 8 bases remaining between them. Germline V gene lookup returns CDR1 KGHDR and CDR2 SFDVKD. The CDR3 is 11 amino acids.

This chain uses TRBV6-5 with TRBJ2-5; 9 bases map to TRBD1. Trimming took 6 bases from V and 0 from J; bases not matched to a gene: 5. The CDR3 loop spans 15 amino acids. Looked up from germline, CDR1 is MNHEY and CDR2 is SVGAGI. The DNA for the CDR3 is TGTGCCAGCAGCACGGGACAGGGTAACCAAGAGACCCAGTACTTC. Translating gives CASSTGQGNQETQYF.

This clonotype was seen a few times. The chain carries TRBV29-1 and TRBJ2-4; 11 bases agree with TRBD2. The J call could be wrong; TRBJ2-5 is a better fit for the DNA end. The germline CDR1 and CDR2 sequences are SQVTM and ANQGSEA. This CDR3 is built from 14 residues. CDR3: CSVGLAGRDETQYF. CDR3 in DNA: TGCAGCGTTGGACTAGCGGGGAGGGACGAGACCCAGTACTTC.

This clonotype was observed a handful of times. V and J are TRBV3-1 and TRBJ2-6; TRBD2 might be the D (5 bases). V was shortened by 1 base and J by 1 base, with 11 bases between the two germline ends. The CDR3 has 17 residues. The V gene's germline CDR1 is LGHDT and CDR2 YNNKEL (reference sequence). The chain's CDR3 is CASSQGGSISGANVLTF. The CDR3 DNA reads as TGTGCCAGCAGCCAAGGCGGGTCGATTTCTGGGGCCAACGTCCTGACTTTC.

This clonotype has just one count. The J gene is TRBJ2-1, the V gene TRBV3-1; 7 bases are a match to TRBD2. From germline, CDR1 is LGHDT and CDR2 YNNKEL (reference sequence). After removal of 6 bases from V and 6 bases from J, the junction contained 5 bases not matched to a gene. This CDR3 is built from 13 residues. The CDR3 sequence: CASRGLGPNEQFF. In nucleotides, the CDR3 is TGTGCCAGCAGAGGACTAGGACCCAATGAGCAGTTCTTC.

The V gene is TRBV21-1, the J gene TRBJ2-6. TRBV21-1 is annotated as a pseudogene. This CDR3 has 18 amino acids. CDR3 amino acids: CASSNFLAGISGANVLTF. CDR3 in DNA: TGTGCCAGCAGCAACTTCTTGGCAGGGATCTCTGGGGCCAACGTCCTGACTTTC.

The V call is TRBV12-3 or TRBV12-4, the J call TRBJ2-1; tentatively, D is TRBD2 (6 bases). The CDR3 runs 15 residues. V gave up 5 bases and J gave up 8 bases, with 19 bases separating them. Here the CDR3 reads CASSDAGLGRDEQFF. The CDR3, as DNA: TGTGCCAGCAGTGATGCGGGGCTGGGTCGGGATGAGCAGTTCTTC.

V usage is TRBV11-1 and J usage is TRBJ2-2; perhaps TRBD1 as D (5 bases). Germline CDR1 and CDR2: SGHAT and FQDESV (reference sequence). This CDR3 contains 15 residues. Trimming took 2 bases from V and 5 from J, leaving 12 bases between them. The CDR3 protein is CASSLPARTTGELFF. CDR3 coding DNA: TGTGCCAGCAGCTTACCCGCCAGGACAACCGGGGAGCTGTTTTTT.

This clonotype was observed a few times. The chain carries TRBV11-3 and TRBJ2-1, with no clear D. Germline V gives CDR1 SGHNT, CDR2 YENEEA. The CDR3 loop spans 15 amino acids. With 0 bases removed from V and 6 bases from J, the gap between germline ends came to 12 bases. CDR3 loop: CASSLEGNLPNEQFF. The CDR3 DNA follows: TGTGCCAGCAGCTTAGAGGGAAATCTTCCCAATGAGCAGTTCTTC.

The chain has TRBV29-1 and TRBJ1-2; 8 bases map to TRBD1. V trimming: 7 bases; J trimming: 6 bases; junction bases outside the gene matches: 10. This CDR3 is 13 amino acids long. CDR1 SQVTM and CDR2 ANQGSEA come from the germline V gene. CDR3 DNA: TGCAGCGGATCAGGGGGCGCGAGTAATGGCTACACCTTC. It yields the protein CSGSGGASNGYTF.